This paragraph covers one T cell receptor beta chain sequence. This entry comes from a study of blood T cell repertoires in COVID-19. Overall study: Acute-phase and convalescent COVID-19 samples originated in the United States, Italy and Spain. The analysed material was cDNA or gDNA that came from T cells, B-cell-depleted T cells, or PBMCs.

The junction had 16 bases not matched to a gene; V was cut back by 0 bases and J by 5 bases. Germline assignment: CDR1 MNHNS and CDR2 SASEGT. CDR3 length equals 19 residues. The data were produced by immunoSEQ multiplex PCR, yet TCRdb's version contains in-frame clones alone and is incomplete. The repertoire holds about 220,000 clones, with 85% to 90% as singletons. Participants came from fewer than 25 US areas, aged roughly 18 to 90 years. Participants' reported clinical history set cohort assignment. The sequenced material came from PBMCs or T cells enriched from blood (not recorded which). The receptor was isolated from a woman aged 18-35 years in a cohort exposed to, infected with or recovered from COVID-19 (not recorded which). This chain connects TRBV6-1 to TRBJ2-5; the match to TRBD2 covers 9 bases. CDR3 protein: CASSEAPSGAVTSKETQYF. The CDR3 DNA follows: TGTGCCAGCAGTGAAGCGCCTAGCGGGGCGGTAACCTCGAAGGAGACCCAGTACTTC.